This TCR beta chain is drawn from a study of Ad26.COV2.S vaccination and SARS-CoV-2 variants (dated by TCRdb to the early 2020s). Turning to the overall study: Vaccine-arm donors came from COV1001, a multicentre, randomized, double-blind, placebo-controlled phase I-IIa trial of Ad26.COV2.S in healthy adults. Dosing of Ad26.COV2.S was intramuscular, at either 5x10^10 or 1x10^11 viral particles, delivered as one shot or as two shots spaced 56 days apart. The specificity and breadth of SARS-CoV-2-reactive T cell receptors after Ad26.COV2.S vaccination were assessed by TCRbeta repertoire sequencing. The TCR-sequenced set comprised approximately 32 samples: around 20 Ad26.COV2.S vaccine recipients, 5 placebo recipients and 8 SARS-CoV-2 convalescent individuals. Participants in the trial were split at random into five groups of five each, receiving low-dose or high-dose Ad26.COV2.S once or twice, or else placebo on both occasions. Blinding of investigators to trial group allocation was maintained during experiments and outcome assessment. On the study overall, not on this receptor specifically: Non-spike TCR breadth was comparable between vaccine and placebo recipients, consistent with the vaccine containing only spike. The authors noted that the TCR breadth and depth analyses may have underestimated total T cell responses. After vaccination, spike-specific CD8+ and CD4+ T cell responses were reported to show substantial breadth. The study was not powered to compare responses between vaccine doses or regimens. Compared with placebo recipients, Ad26.COV2.S recipients showed higher spike-specific TCR breadth (P = 0.0014).

The treatment or condition label corresponds to: over 15 received Ad26.COV2.S at low or high dose, single or two shots; several received placebo; per-sample allocation not given. Repertoires of vaccine and placebo recipients were sequenced from samples taken on day 63 after the first injection. Cohort 1b enrolled about 25 adults aged 18-55 years at a single site in Boston, USA, between 29 July and 7 August 2020. As a vaccine, Ad26.COV2.S was a replication-incompetent adenovirus type 26 vector that expressed a prefusion-stabilized SARS-CoV-2 spike protein derived from the original Wuhan strain. For this clone: Its antigen is still unknown. Base qualities are not recorded, but no much larger clone differs from it by a single base.

TCRbeta CDR3 regions were sequenced with the immunoSEQ Assay. After extraction, genomic DNA underwent amplification by bias-controlled multiplex PCR, followed by high-throughput sequencing. The source study handled its data this way. Collapsing and filtering of sequences were performed to quantify the absolute abundance of each unique TCRbeta CDR3 region. T cell fraction was estimated by normalizing TCRbeta template counts to usable DNA, which was measured by amplifying reference genes present in all nucleated cells. Repertoire TCRs were annotated as SARS-CoV-2-specific by exact matching of V gene, CDR3 amino acid sequence and J gene to a known reactive TCR set. The reference SARS-CoV-2 TCR set came from MIRA and was filtered for enrichment in COVID-19-positive ImmuneCODE repertoires, removing public or cross-reactive TCRs. Using the MIRA antigens, annotated TCRs were further analysed by specific ORF or by position within an ORF. Breadth was defined as annotated unique rearrangements over total unique productive rearrangements; depth was the summed frequency of those rearrangements. Two-sided Wilcoxon rank-sum tests were applied when comparing TCR breadth between groups. TCRdb provides this immuneACCESS table in a form limited to in-frame rearrangements. Some clones are lacking; in checked studies, under half of them reflect an unresolved V gene, and why the rest are absent is not known. V, J and clone size are taken as reported in that table, and D and trimming were inferred from the DNA itself. Across this sample there are about 680,000 clones, with 80% to 90% seen only once. Nearly 1.5% of the sample belongs to the ten largest clones.

Sequencing was performed on peripheral blood, taken in a trial of Ad26.COV2.S vaccine versus placebo. The receptor was isolated from a person aged 18-60 years who received the Ad26.COV2.S COVID-19 vaccine or a placebo.

Here is the DNA: TGTGCCAGCAGTTTATATGGACATTCCTATGGCTACACCTTC. This sequence encodes CASSLYGHSYGYTF. The rearranged segments are TRBV27 and TRBJ1-2; possibly the D gene is TRBD1, per 5 matching bases. CDR1 and CDR2, looked up from the germline V gene (reference sequence), are MNHEY and SMNVEV. V is shortened by 1 base, J by 4 bases, and the region joining them spans 10 bases. Including the terminal cysteine and phenylalanine, the CDR3 comprises 14 residues. Just CDR3 DNA is preserved here, 42 bases in frame from base 1.